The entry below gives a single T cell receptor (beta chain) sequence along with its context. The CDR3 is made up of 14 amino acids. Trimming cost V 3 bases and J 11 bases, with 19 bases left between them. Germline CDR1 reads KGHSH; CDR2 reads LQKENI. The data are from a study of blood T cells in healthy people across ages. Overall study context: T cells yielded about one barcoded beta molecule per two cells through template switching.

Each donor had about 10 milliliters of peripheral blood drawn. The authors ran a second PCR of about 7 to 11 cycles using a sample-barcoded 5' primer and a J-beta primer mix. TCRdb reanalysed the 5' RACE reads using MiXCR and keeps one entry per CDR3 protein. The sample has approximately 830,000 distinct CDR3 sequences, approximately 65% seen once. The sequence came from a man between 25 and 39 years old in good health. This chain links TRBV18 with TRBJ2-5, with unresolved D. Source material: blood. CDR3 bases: TGTGCCAGCTCACCCCAGACGGGCTCGAAGGAGCAGTACTTC. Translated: CASSPQTGSKEQYF.